A single sample is the source of the 15 T cell receptor beta chains below, sequenced in a study of beta chain features in type 1 diabetes. Isolated RNA was reverse transcribed in full, so expressed TCRB transcripts were sequenced. Produced via immunoSEQ multiplex PCR; TCRdb's table is partial and in-frame only. The sample gives under 200,000 clones, about 9.1% of which show up once; under 2.5% is in the top ten. Input material: central memory CD4+ T cells from blood. The receptor set was obtained from a woman aged 18 to 35 in good health.

The chain combines TRBV6-6 with TRBJ2-3; 8 positions match TRBD1. This CDR3 comprises 14 residues. V lost 4 bases and J lost 2; bases outside the gene matches: 2. Germline lookup yields CDR1 MNHNY and CDR2 SVGAGI (reference sequence). The CDR3: CASSLTGDTDTQYF. The CDR3 DNA follows: TGTGCCAGCAGTTTGACAGGGGACACAGATACGCAGTATTTT.

The V gene is TRBV5-1, the J gene TRBJ1-2; no definite D call. V lost 0 bases to trimming and J lost 8 bases, with 17 bases between them. Germline CDR1 and CDR2: SGHRS and YFSETQ. The CDR3 contains 15 residues. Here the CDR3 reads CASSLAGIPSEGYTF. CDR3 DNA: TGCGCCAGCAGCTTGGCGGGGATTCCGTCGGAAGGCTACACCTTC. Full variable domain (remainder filled in from reference TRBV5-1 and TRBJ1-2): KAGVTQTPRYLIKTRGQQVTLSCSPISGHRSVSWYQQTPGQGLQFLFEYFSETQRNKGNFPGRFSGRQFSNSRSEMNVSTLELGDSALYLCASSLAGIPSEGYTFGSGTRLTVV.

The table lists this clone with a few counts. The chain joins TRBV5-4 to TRBJ2-1; 9 bases are a match to TRBD2. Looked up from germline, CDR1 is SGHNT and CDR2 is YYREEE (reference sequence). Trimming cost V 2 bases and J 2 bases; bases outside gene matches: 11. This CDR3 is built from 18 residues. CDR3 protein: CASSLGGNSGSAYNEQFF. The DNA of the CDR3 is TGTGCCAGCAGCTTAGGGGGAAATAGCGGGAGCGCCTACAATGAGCAGTTCTTC.

The chain has TRBV30 and TRBJ1-6; D is ambiguous. The germline V and J ends were trimmed by 0 bases and 0 bases, with 6 bases remaining between them. Germline V gene data show CDR1 as GTSNPN and CDR2 as SVGIG (reference sequence). The CDR3 loop spans 15 amino acids. The CDR3 sequence: CAWSVESSYNSPLHF. The DNA for the CDR3 is TGTGCCTGGAGTGTTGAGAGCTCCTATAATTCACCCCTCCACTTT.

The chain couples TRBV2 to TRBJ2-7, with 9 bases matching TRBD1. The CDR3 has 13 amino acids. V shed 6 bases, J shed 4 bases, and the junction held 4 bases outside the gene matches. Germline CDR1 SNHLY, CDR2 FYNNEI. The CDR3 coding sequence is TGTGCCAGCAGCTTACAGGGGGCTTACGAGCAGTACTTC. This codes for CASSLQGAYEQYF.

This clone was observed a handful of times. This CDR3 reads CASTIAGEQFF. The CDR3 DNA is TGTGCCAGTACCATAGCGGGGGAGCAGTTCTTC. V gene TRBV19 combines with J gene TRBJ2-1; 8 positions match TRBD2. CDR3 length: 11 residues. Germline V gene data show CDR1 as LNHDA and CDR2 as SQIVND (reference sequence). After removal of 7 bases from V and 10 bases from J, the junction contained 3 bases not matched to a gene.

A few counts support this clone. The chain links TRBV30 to TRBJ2-5; D is possibly TRBD2 (5 bases). CDR1 is GTSNPN, CDR2 SVGIG, per germline (reference sequence). V lost 1 base and J 5 bases, leaving 11 bases between the germline ends. The CDR3 is made up of 13 amino acids. This CDR3 reads CAWSGQRPETQYF. The CDR3 nucleotides are TGTGCCTGGAGTGGGCAGCGGCCCGAGACCCAGTACTTC.

The V call is TRBV2, the J call TRBJ2-5; D might be TRBD1 (6 bases). Germline CDR1 reads SNHLY; CDR2 reads FYNNEI. Trimming took 6 bases from V and 1 from J, leaving 12 bases between them. This CDR3 has 14 amino acids. Here the CDR3 reads CASRRGMAQETQYF. DNA of the CDR3: TGTGCCAGCAGGAGGGGGATGGCCCAAGAGACCCAGTACTTC.

The chain recombines TRBV9 with TRBJ2-1; possible D gene TRBD2, 6 bases. CDR1 is SGDLS and CDR2 is YYNGEE in the germline V gene. The CDR3 length is 13 residues. Trimming cost V 5 bases and J 9 bases, with 15 bases left between them. CDR3 region: CASSRGGNAEQFF. The CDR3 region has the DNA TGTGCCAGCAGTCGGGGAGGCAATGCTGAGCAGTTCTTC.

A few counts support this clone. V and J are TRBV30 and TRBJ1-4, with D perhaps TRBD1 (5 bases). The V end was cut by 3 bases, the J end by 9 bases, with 20 bases between. Germline-derived CDR1 and CDR2 are GTSNPN and SVGIG (reference sequence). CDR3 size: 15 residues. The CDR3 protein is CAWSVTGVRIKKLFF. CDR3 DNA sequence: TGTGCCTGGAGCGTTACAGGAGTCAGAATTAAAAAACTGTTTTTT.

This clone came up a few times. This rearrangement joins TRBV30 to TRBJ2-2; D may be TRBD2 (5 bases). Trimming pared 2 bases from V and 5 bases from J, leaving 9 bases between. The germline CDR1 and CDR2 sequences are GTSNPN and SVGIG (reference sequence). The CDR3 sequence is 13 residues long. The CDR3 reads CAWSTRFTGELFF. The CDR3 region has the DNA TGTGCCTGGAGTACTAGATTTACCGGGGAGCTGTTTTTT.

CDR3 sequence (DNA): TGCGCCAGCAGCCTTCTTAGCGGGGCGGGGTACGAGCAGTACTTC. Translation gives CASSLLSGAGYEQYF. The chain couples TRBV4-1 to TRBJ2-7, with 8 bases that match TRBD2. The germline V gene has CDR1 MGHRA and CDR2 YSYEKL. This CDR3 has 15 residues. J gave up 4 bases and V 4 bases, and 9 bases lay outside the gene matches.

The J gene is TRBJ2-5, the V gene TRBV12-5; TRBD2 matches 12 bases. V gave up 4 bases and J gave up 5 bases; unmatched junction bases: 8. The CDR3 runs 16 residues. Germline-derived CDR1 and CDR2 are LGHNT and FRNRAP. The CDR3: CASGSGLAGRGETQYF. CDR3 bases: TGTGCTAGTGGTTCCGGACTAGCGGGGAGAGGGGAGACCCAGTACTTC.

In this sample, this clone turned up a few times. This chain connects TRBV7-2 to TRBJ1-2; 9 bases align to TRBD1. J lost 4 bases, V lost 4 bases, and 10 bases had no gene match. This CDR3 region has 16 residues. From germline, CDR1 is SGHTA and CDR2 FQGNSA. CDR3 loop: CASSSTGTGLTYGYTF. The CDR3 DNA reads as TGTGCCAGCAGCTCGACCGGGACAGGGCTTACCTATGGCTACACCTTC.

The genes are TRBV30 and TRBJ2-1; 13 nucleotides line up with TRBD2. The J segment lost 7 bases and the V segment lost 2 bases, leaving 8 bases of the junction unmatched. Germline lookup yields CDR1 GTSNPN and CDR2 SVGIG (reference sequence). There are 16 residues in the CDR3. The DNA for the CDR3 is TGTGCCTGGAGTTTTCGGACTAGCGGGAGAGGAAATGAGCAGTTCTTC. Protein sequence: CAWSFRTSGRGNEQFF. The whole variable domain, filled in from reference TRBV30 and TRBJ2-1, reads SQTIHQWPATLVQPVGSPLSLECTVEGTSNPNLYWYRQAAGRGLQLLFYSVGIGQISSEVPQNLSASRPQDRQFILSSKKLLLSDSGFYLCAWSFRTSGRGNEQFFGPGTRLTVL.